These 8 T cell receptor beta chains share one sample of origin, sequenced in a study of Ad26.COV2.S vaccination and SARS-CoV-2 variants. Specified treatment: about 20 received Ad26.COV2.S at low or high dose, single or two shots; 5 received placebo; per-sample allocation not given. Repertoires come from day 63 after the first vaccine or placebo injection. Method: immunoSEQ multiplex PCR; TCRdb's copy keeps in-frame clones and lacks some. The repertoire consists of hundreds of thousands of clones, with 80% to 90% occurring once and the leading ten covering 3% to 4%. Sequencing used peripheral blood, obtained in a trial of Ad26.COV2.S vaccine versus placebo. The receptors here all came from a person between 18 and 59 years old who received the Ad26.COV2.S COVID-19 vaccine or a placebo.

The rearrangement links TRBV5-4 to TRBJ2-5; 9 bases are shared with TRBD2. The CDR3 spans 16 residues. The junction had 12 bases not matched to a gene; V was cut back by 4 bases and J by 5 bases. Per the germline V gene, CDR1 is SGHNT and CDR2 is YYREEE (reference sequence). The CDR3 coding sequence is TGTGCCAGCAGCCCTAGTGGGGCGGGGGGGCCCGAGACCCAGTACTTC. Translation: CASSPSGAGGPETQYF. The full variable domain, rest sourced from reference TRBV5-4 and TRBJ2-5, is ETGVTQSPTHLIKTRGQQVTLRCSSQSGHNTVSWYQQALGQGPQFIFQYYREEENGRGNFPPRFSGLQFPNYSSELNVNALELDDSALYLCASSPSGAGGPETQYFGPGTRLLVL.

The CDR3: CASSTTLGQGSETQYF. The CDR3 DNA is TGTGCCAGCTCTACTACATTGGGACAGGGTTCAGAGACCCAGTACTTC. The chain joins TRBV18 to TRBJ2-5, with 9 nucleotides matching TRBD1. CDR1 is KGHSH, CDR2 LQKENI, per germline. The CDR3 consists of 16 residues. V dropped 6 bases and J dropped 4; count of bases not matched to a gene: 12.

Only one count was recorded for this clone. The CDR3 nucleotides read TGCGCCAGCAGCCAAGGGCTAGCGGTCTACAATGAGCAGTTCTTC. Its translation is CASSQGLAVYNEQFF. The V and J genes are TRBV4-1 and TRBJ2-1; 7 bases agree with TRBD2. The CDR3 extends over 15 amino acids. V trimming: 1 base; J trimming: 3 bases; junction bases outside the gene matches: 3. Germline V gives CDR1 MGHRA, CDR2 YSYEKL.

This chain connects TRBV23-1 to TRBJ2-1; D uncertain. TRBV23-1 is reported as an ORF; its role is uncertain. The CDR3 consists of 10 residues. V lost 4 bases, J lost 7 bases, and 2 bases lay in between. The CDR3 bases are TGCGCCAGCAGTCTAAATGAGCAGTTCTTC. Its protein product is CASSLNEQFF.

The genes are TRBV9 and TRBJ2-1, with a weak D call TRBD2 (6 bases). Germline CDR1 and CDR2: SGDLS and YYNGEE. The V and J ends lost 2 bases and 0 bases respectively, with 24 bases between them. CDR3 length: 20 residues. CDR3 in amino acids: CASSVGGWFDSHSSYNEQFF. The CDR3 region has the DNA TGTGCCAGCAGCGTGGGGGGATGGTTTGACAGCCACTCCTCCTACAATGAGCAGTTCTTC.

The J gene is TRBJ2-3, the V gene TRBV19, with a possible D match to TRBD2 (6 bases). Germline CDR1 reads LNHDA; CDR2 reads SQIVND (reference sequence). Deletions cut 8 bases from V and 3 bases from J, with 18 bases between. CDR3 size: 15 residues. The CDR3 bases are TGTGCCAGTGCTCTTGGGGGACTCCCAACAGATACGCAGTATTTT. This translates into CASALGGLPTDTQYF.

The V gene is TRBV5-1, the J gene TRBJ2-2, with D perhaps assigned TRBD1 or TRBD2 (6 bases each). This CDR3 spans 16 amino acids. With 0 bases removed from V and 4 bases from J, the gap between germline ends came to 13 bases. Germline lookup yields CDR1 SGHRS and CDR2 YFSETQ. In DNA form, the CDR3 reads TGCGCCAGCAGCTTGGAGGGGGGACCGCTCACCGGGGAGCTGTTTTTT. The encoded protein is CASSLEGGPLTGELFF.

This clone has only a few counts. The J gene is TRBJ1-2, the V gene TRBV30, with 8 bases identical to TRBD1. The CDR3 covers 14 residues. J gave up 5 bases and V 5 bases, and 10 bases lay outside the gene matches. Germline CDR1 GTSNPN, CDR2 SVGIG (reference sequence). This CDR3 reads CAWRPLTGGYGYTF. The CDR3 DNA reads TGTGCCTGGCGACCATTAACAGGGGGGTATGGCTACACCTTC.